This passage covers 20 T cell receptor beta chains from one sample sequenced in a study of T cell changes during pregnancy in multiple sclerosis. Sequenced by immunoSEQ multiplex PCR; TCRdb stores in-frame clones only, minus some. Found here are around 70,000 clones, approximately 92% of them singletons; the top ten hold 2%. Here the sequenced sample was peripheral blood, taken in the second trimester of pregnancy. Receptors originate from a female donor with multiple sclerosis, enrolled in a pregnancy study.

The chain couples TRBV2 to TRBJ2-7, with D unclear. Looked up from germline, CDR1 is SNHLY and CDR2 is FYNNEI. The ends were cut back, 4 bases at V and 0 bases at J, with 13 bases in the middle. The CDR3 covers 15 residues. The chain's CDR3 is CASSVVSSSSYEQYF. CDR3 in DNA: TGTGCCAGCAGTGTGGTCAGTTCAAGCTCCTACGAGCAGTACTTC. The full variable domain, rest sourced from reference TRBV2 and TRBJ2-7, is EPEVTQTPSHQVTQMGQEVILRCVPISNHLYFYWYRQILGQKVEFLVSFYNNEISEKSEIFDDQFSVERPDGSNFTLKIRSTKLEDSAMYFCASSVVSSSSYEQYFGPGTRLTVT.

The CDR3 DNA reads TGTGCTAGTGGTTTGGGGCAGGGGGCAACGGGAGGCTACACCTTC. Translating it yields CASGLGQGATGGYTF. The gene calls are TRBV12-5 and TRBJ1-2; 8 nucleotides match TRBD1. This CDR3 comprises 15 residues. With 1 base clipped from V and 8 bases from J, the junction kept 9 bases outside the gene matches. Germline V CDR1 and CDR2: LGHNT, FRNRAP.

This sequence joins TRBV27 and TRBJ2-7; D perhaps matches TRBD1 (5 bases). The CDR3 sequence is 14 residues long. Germline assignment: CDR1 MNHEY and CDR2 SMNVEV (reference sequence). V gave up 2 bases and J gave up 3 bases, with 11 bases separating them. The CDR3 region is CASSLRGFLYEQYF. The CDR3 DNA follows: TGTGCCAGCAGTTTAAGGGGTTTTCTCTACGAGCAGTACTTC.

The V and J genes are TRBV5-1 and TRBJ1-6; unclear D gene. V lost 0 bases and J lost 10, with 11 bases in between. This CDR3 region has 14 residues. The germline CDR1 and CDR2 sequences are SGHRS and YFSETQ. For the CDR3, the DNA is TGCGCCAGCAGCTTGGAGCACAGTCGATCACCCCTCCACTTT. Translation: CASSLEHSRSPLHF.

J is TRBJ2-3 and V is TRBV9; TRBD2 aligns across 7 bases. With V trimmed by 0 bases and J by 11 bases, 12 bases remained unmatched. In germline, CDR1 is SGDLS, CDR2 YYNGEE. The CDR3 extends over 15 amino acids. The CDR3 reads CASSVARDYPERQYF. The DNA for the CDR3 is TGTGCCAGCAGCGTAGCAAGGGACTACCCAGAGAGGCAGTATTTT.

This chain joins TRBV6-1 and TRBJ2-7; a possible D gene is TRBD1 (5 bases). V lost 2 bases to trimming and J lost 0 bases, with 17 bases between them. CDR3 size: 17 residues. In germline, CDR1 is MNHNS, CDR2 SASEGT. The CDR3 DNA sequence: TGTGCCAGCAGTGAAAGGCTGAAGGGGCTTAGCTCCTACGAGCAGTACTTC. Translating it yields CASSERLKGLSSYEQYF.

This clone was observed a handful of times. The chain couples TRBV7-3 to TRBJ2-7; possibly TRBD1 for D (6 bases). The ends were cut back, 5 bases at V and 5 bases at J, with 13 bases in the middle. Germline CDR1 SGHTA, CDR2 FQGTGA. This CDR3 is 13 amino acids long. Here the CDR3 reads CASSLTGSHEQYF. Here the CDR3 DNA reads TGTGCCAGCAGCCTCACAGGGAGCCACGAGCAGTACTTC.

This chain joins TRBV7-8 and TRBJ2-7, with D possibly TRBD2 on 6 matching bases. The germline V gene encodes CDR1 SGHVS and CDR2 FQNEAQ. V lost 5 bases, J lost 4 bases, and 21 bases lay in between. The CDR3 consists of 16 residues. In DNA, the CDR3 is TGTGCCAGCAGCCCCCTCGGGGCGGGGTCGGCGTACGAGCAGTACTTC. Residues: CASSPLGAGSAYEQYF.

The chain has TRBV7-6 and TRBJ2-7; TRBD1 matches at 8 bases. The CDR3 covers 17 residues. Germline V lookup: CDR1 SGHVS, CDR2 FNYEAQ. The V and J ends lost 1 base and 1 base, in that order; junction bases with no gene match: 9. The CDR3 spells CASSLVGTGYQSYEQYF. CDR3 bases: TGTGCCAGCAGCTTAGTCGGGACAGGATACCAATCCTACGAGCAGTACTTC.

The CDR3 here is CSGRQGGGGEQYF. As DNA, the CDR3 is TGCAGCGGCCGACAGGGTGGTGGAGGAGAGCAGTACTTC. The rearrangement uses TRBV29-1 and TRBJ2-7; 7 bases are shared with TRBD1. The CDR3 contains 13 residues. The trim removed 7 bases at V and 7 bases at J, leaving 13 bases unmatched. Germline CDR1 reads SQVTM; CDR2 reads ANQGSEA.

The CDR3 region has the DNA TGCGCCAGCAGCCAAGCCGGCGACAGGGGCCGCTTCTACACCTTC. Protein sequence: CASSQAGDRGRFYTF. The V gene is TRBV4-1, the J gene TRBJ1-2, with 8 nucleotides matching TRBD1. The CDR3 is 15 amino acids. CDR1 and CDR2 from the germline V gene are MGHRA and YSYEKL. J was trimmed by 10 bases and V by 1 base; bases with no gene match: 11.

The gene calls are TRBV27 and TRBJ2-3; D call uncertain. The CDR3 spans 15 residues. Looked up from germline, CDR1 is MNHEY and CDR2 is SMNVEV (reference sequence). V lost 3 bases, J lost 2 bases, and 12 bases lay in between. The CDR3 region has the DNA TGTGCCAGCAGTTTCTCACAGTTCTTCACAGATACGCAGTATTTT. It codes for CASSFSQFFTDTQYF.

The chain couples TRBV29-1 to TRBJ2-5, with TRBD2 matching 9 bases. Germline-derived CDR1 and CDR2 are SQVTM and ANQGSEA. This CDR3 spans 17 amino acids. J was trimmed by 5 bases and V by 7 bases; bases with no gene match: 20. In DNA, the CDR3 is TGCAGCGGTCGTGGTGTGTTGGCGGGAGGGCCGTTGGAGACCCAGTACTTC. It translates to CSGRGVLAGGPLETQYF.

The chain couples TRBV7-6 to TRBJ2-7; tentatively, D is TRBD1 (6 bases). Trimming pared 0 bases from V and 5 bases from J, leaving 14 bases between. The CDR3 length is 15 residues. Germline-derived CDR1 and CDR2 are SGHVS and FNYEAQ. CDR3 region: CASSLAATGFDEQYF. The CDR3 region has the DNA TGTGCCAGCAGCTTAGCGGCCACAGGGTTCGACGAGCAGTACTTC.

This chain connects TRBV28 to TRBJ1-2, with 9 nucleotides matching TRBD1. Per the germline V gene, CDR1 is MDHEN and CDR2 is SYDVKM. The CDR3 covers 14 residues. The junction had 5 bases not matched to a gene; V was cut back by 5 bases and J by 4 bases. As DNA, the CDR3 is TGTGCCAGCAGTCAACCGGGACAGGGCTATGGCTACACCTTC. As protein: CASSQPGQGYGYTF.

This clone is a singleton in its sample. V and J are TRBV20-1 and TRBJ2-3, with D tentatively TRBD2 (5 bases). The length of the CDR3 is 11 residues. In germline, CDR1 is DFQATT, CDR2 SNEGSKA (reference sequence). V was clipped by 5 bases and J by 6 bases, with 9 bases between them. CDR3: CSAGLGDTQYF. The DNA of the CDR3 is TGCAGTGCTGGACTCGGTGATACGCAGTATTTT.

The rearrangement links TRBV28 to TRBJ2-3; tentatively, D is TRBD1 (6 bases). The V gene lost 6 bases and the J gene lost 3 bases, with 13 bases spanning the gap. There are 14 residues in the CDR3. The germline CDR1 and CDR2 sequences are MDHEN and SYDVKM. For the CDR3, the DNA is TGTGCCAGCAGCCAAGGGGGAAGGACAGATACGCAGTATTTT. Protein product: CASSQGGRTDTQYF.

This rearrangement joins TRBV5-1 to TRBJ2-1; 8 bases are a match to TRBD1. CDR1 and CDR2 (germline): SGHRS, YFSETQ. CDR3 length equals 19 residues. Unmatched junction bases numbered 21, after V lost 6 bases and J lost 4 bases. CDR3 loop: CASTRGAFGTGTLYNEQFF. CDR3 sequence (DNA): TGCGCCAGCACACGTGGCGCGTTCGGGACAGGAACTTTATACAATGAGCAGTTCTTC.

This clone was picked up one time. The chain joins TRBV18 to TRBJ2-3; 12 bases map to TRBD2. The V gene end was trimmed by 3 bases and the J gene end by 6 bases; junction bases not matched to a gene: 10. Germline CDR1 KGHSH, CDR2 LQKENI. This CDR3 region has 17 residues. In DNA, the CDR3 is TGTGCCAGCTCACCCCCAGGACTAGCGGGAAGGAAGGATACGCAGTATTTT. This encodes CASSPPGLAGRKDTQYF.

This chain links TRBV14 with TRBJ2-6; 8 bases match TRBD1. This CDR3 has 16 amino acids. V was clipped by 5 bases and J by 2 bases; unmatched bases: 5. CDR1 SGHDN and CDR2 FVKESK come from the germline V gene. The CDR3 protein is CASSAKQGAGANVLTF. The CDR3 region has the DNA TGTGCCAGCAGCGCCAAACAGGGGGCTGGGGCCAACGTCCTGACTTTC.